This T cell receptor (beta chain) was profiled in a study of T cell responses to AZD1222 COVID-19 vaccine. This table comes from immunoSEQ multiplex PCR, and its TCRdb copy is limited to in-frame clones, with some not included. This table holds under 200,000 clones, about 92% found once. Looked up from germline, CDR1 is ENHRY and CDR2 is SYGVKD. CDR3 length: 15 residues. Unmatched junction bases numbered 6, after V lost 10 bases and J lost 1 base. This chain joins TRBV10-3 and TRBJ2-3; 12 nucleotides agree with TRBD2. This sample comprised peripheral blood, obtained 28 days after the second AZD1222 dose. This TCR was recovered from an adult who received the AZD1222 COVID-19 vaccine. The CDR3 DNA follows: TGTGCCAGCCGCCTAGCGGGGGGGGGCACAGATACGCAGTATTTT. It codes for CASRLAGGGTDTQYF.